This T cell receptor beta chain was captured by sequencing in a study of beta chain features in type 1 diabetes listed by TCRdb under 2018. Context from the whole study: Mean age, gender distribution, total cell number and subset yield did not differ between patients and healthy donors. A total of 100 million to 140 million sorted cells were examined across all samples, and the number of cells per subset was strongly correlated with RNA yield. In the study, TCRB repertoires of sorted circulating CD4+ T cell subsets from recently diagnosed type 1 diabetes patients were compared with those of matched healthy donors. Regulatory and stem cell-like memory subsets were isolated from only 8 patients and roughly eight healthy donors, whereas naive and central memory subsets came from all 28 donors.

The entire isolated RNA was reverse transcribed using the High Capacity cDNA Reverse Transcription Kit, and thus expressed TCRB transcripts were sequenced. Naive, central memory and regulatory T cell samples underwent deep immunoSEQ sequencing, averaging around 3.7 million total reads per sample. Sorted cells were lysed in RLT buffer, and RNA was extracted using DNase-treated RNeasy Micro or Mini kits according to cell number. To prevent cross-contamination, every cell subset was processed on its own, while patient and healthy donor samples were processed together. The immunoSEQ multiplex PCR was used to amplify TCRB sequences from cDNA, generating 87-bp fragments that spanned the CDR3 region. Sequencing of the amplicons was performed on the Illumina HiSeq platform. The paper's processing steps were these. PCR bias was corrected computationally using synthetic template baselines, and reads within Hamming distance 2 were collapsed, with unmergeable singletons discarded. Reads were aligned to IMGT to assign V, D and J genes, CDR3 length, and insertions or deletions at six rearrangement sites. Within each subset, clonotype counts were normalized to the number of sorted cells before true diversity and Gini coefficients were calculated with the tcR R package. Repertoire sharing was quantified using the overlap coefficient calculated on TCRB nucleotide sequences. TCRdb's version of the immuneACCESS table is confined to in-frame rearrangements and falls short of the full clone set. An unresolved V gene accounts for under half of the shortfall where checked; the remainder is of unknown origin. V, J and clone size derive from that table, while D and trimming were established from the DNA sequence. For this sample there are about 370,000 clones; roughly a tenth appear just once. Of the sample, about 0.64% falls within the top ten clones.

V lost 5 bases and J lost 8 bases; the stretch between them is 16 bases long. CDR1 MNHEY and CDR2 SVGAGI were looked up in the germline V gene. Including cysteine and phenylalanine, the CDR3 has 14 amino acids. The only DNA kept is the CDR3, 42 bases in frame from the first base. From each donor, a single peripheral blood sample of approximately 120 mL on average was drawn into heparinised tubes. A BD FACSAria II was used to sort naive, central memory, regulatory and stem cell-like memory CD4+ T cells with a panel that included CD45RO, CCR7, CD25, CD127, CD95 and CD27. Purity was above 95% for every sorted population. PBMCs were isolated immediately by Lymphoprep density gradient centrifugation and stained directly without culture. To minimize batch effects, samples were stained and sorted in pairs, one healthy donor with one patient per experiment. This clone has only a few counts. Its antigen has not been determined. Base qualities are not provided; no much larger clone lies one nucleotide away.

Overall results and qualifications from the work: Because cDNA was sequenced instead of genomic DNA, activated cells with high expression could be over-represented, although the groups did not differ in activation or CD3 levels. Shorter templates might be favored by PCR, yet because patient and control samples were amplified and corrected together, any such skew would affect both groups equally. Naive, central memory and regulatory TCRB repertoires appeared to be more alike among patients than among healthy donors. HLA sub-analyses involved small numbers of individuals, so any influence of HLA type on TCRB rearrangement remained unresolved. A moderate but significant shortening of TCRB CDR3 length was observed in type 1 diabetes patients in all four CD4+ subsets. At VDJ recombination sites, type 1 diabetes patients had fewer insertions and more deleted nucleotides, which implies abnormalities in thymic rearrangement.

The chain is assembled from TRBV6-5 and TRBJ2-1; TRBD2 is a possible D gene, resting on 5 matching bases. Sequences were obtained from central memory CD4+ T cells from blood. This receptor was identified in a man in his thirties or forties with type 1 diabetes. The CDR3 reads CASSLRGDVDEQFF. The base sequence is TGTGCCAGCAGTCTCCGGGGTGATGTGGATGAGCAGTTCTTC.